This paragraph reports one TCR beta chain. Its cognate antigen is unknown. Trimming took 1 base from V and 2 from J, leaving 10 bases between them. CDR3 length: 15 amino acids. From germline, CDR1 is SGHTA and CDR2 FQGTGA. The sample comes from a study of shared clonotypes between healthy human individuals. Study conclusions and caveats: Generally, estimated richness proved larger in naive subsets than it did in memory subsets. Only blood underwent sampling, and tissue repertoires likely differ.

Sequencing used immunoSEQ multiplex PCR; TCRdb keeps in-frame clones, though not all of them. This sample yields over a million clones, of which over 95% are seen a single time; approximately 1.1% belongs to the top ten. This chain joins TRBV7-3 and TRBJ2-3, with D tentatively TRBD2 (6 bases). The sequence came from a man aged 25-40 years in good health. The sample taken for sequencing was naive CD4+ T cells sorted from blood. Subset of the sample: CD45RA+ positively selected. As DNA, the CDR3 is TGTGCCAGCAGCTTAATGGGACTGACCACAGATACGCAGTATTTT. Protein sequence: CASSLMGLTTDTQYF.